This entry lists 24 T cell receptor beta chains sequenced from one sample in a study of read filtering for tumor transcriptome and immune sequencing. This library used roughly 400 ng RNA and molecular barcoded adaptors spanning alpha/delta and beta/gamma chains. TCRdb called the reads again in MiXCR, with one record for every CDR3 protein. The table shows 75,000 to 95,000 distinct CDR3 sequences, with under 25% occurring only once. The sequencing input was a population of CD138-negative cells sorted from bone marrow. These receptors came from a donor at least 40 years old with multiple myeloma.

This clonotype was seen repeatedly, ten times or more. J is TRBJ2-7 and V is TRBV29-1, with TRBD1 matching 9 bases. V shed 6 bases and J 4 bases; nucleotides not matched to a gene: 1. CDR1 is SQVTM and CDR2 is ANQGSEA in the germline V gene. The CDR3 spans 11 residues. DNA for the CDR3: TGCAGCGTGGGGACAGGGTACGAGCAGTACTTC. As protein: CSVGTGYEQYF.

This clonotype was detected only once. A much larger clone lies one base from this, so it may be a read error. The chain links TRBV5-1 to TRBJ2-3; 10 bases are a match to TRBD1. CDR1 is SGHRS and CDR2 is YFSETQ in the germline V gene. The CDR3 length is 16 residues. The CDR3, as DNA: TGCGCCAGCAGCTTGGGAGACAGGGGGCGCGAAGATACGCGGTATTTT. The encoded protein is CASSLGDRGREDTRYF.

This clonotype occurred a few times. V gene TRBV19 combines with J gene TRBJ2-2, with D possibly matching TRBD1 (6 bases). The CDR3 has 15 amino acids. The germline CDR1 and CDR2 sequences are LNHDA and SQIVND (reference sequence). V was clipped by 5 bases and J by 1 base, with 11 bases between them. This chain's CDR3 is CASSLLQGNTGELFF. CDR3 coding DNA: TGTGCCAGTAGTCTTCTACAGGGGAACACCGGGGAGCTGTTTTTT.

The chain carries TRBV6-4 and TRBJ1-5; 8 nucleotides match TRBD1. V was pared by 7 bases and J by 0 bases, with 14 bases of the junction left unmatched. From germline, CDR1 is MRHNA and CDR2 SNTAGT. CDR3 length equals 18 residues. The CDR3 region is CASTKPQQGDYSNQPQHF. The CDR3 nucleotides read TGTGCCAGCACCAAACCGCAACAGGGGGACTATAGCAATCAGCCCCAGCATTTT.

The sample holds one count of this clonotype. A junction end diverges from the germline sequence, so it may reflect a read error. The chain employs TRBV9 and TRBJ2-2; D uncertain. Germline loops: CDR1 SGDLS, CDR2 YYNGEE. This CDR3 has 15 amino acids. The CDR3: CASGVTGVSDGELFF. CDR3 DNA: TGTGCCAGCGGCGTCACTGGGGTTTCCGACGGGGAGCTGTTTTTT.

This clonotype showed up many times. This rearrangement joins TRBV25-1 to TRBJ1-3; 8 nucleotides agree with TRBD1. The CDR3 covers 13 residues. The junction had 6 bases not matched to a gene; V was cut back by 8 bases and J by 6 bases. Looked up from germline, CDR1 is MGHDK and CDR2 is SYGVNS. The CDR3 spells CASRGTGENTIYF. The CDR3, as DNA: TGTGCCAGCCGGGGGACAGGCGAAAACACCATATATTTT.

The table lists this clonotype with many counts. This rearrangement joins TRBV10-3 to TRBJ1-1; 8 nucleotides align to TRBD1. The V gene end was trimmed by 6 bases and the J gene end by 2 bases; junction bases not matched to a gene: 5. The CDR3 spans 14 residues. CDR1 and CDR2 from the germline V gene are ENHRY and SYGVKD. CDR3 residues: CAIRVQGANTEAFF. The CDR3 DNA follows: TGTGCCATCAGGGTTCAGGGGGCAAACACTGAAGCTTTCTTT.

The chain recombines TRBV5-1 with TRBJ2-2, with 8 bases that match TRBD2. The germline V gene encodes CDR1 SGHRS and CDR2 YFSETQ. The trim removed 0 bases at V and 0 bases at J, leaving 4 bases unmatched. CDR3 length: 17 amino acids. Here the CDR3 DNA reads TGCGCCAGCAGCTTGGCCCTCGGGGGGGCGAACACCGGGGAGCTGTTTTTT. Translating gives CASSLALGGANTGELFF.

The V call is TRBV7-9, the J call TRBJ1-1; maybe TRBD1 (5 bases). CDR3 size: 15 residues. Germline CDR1 SEHNR, CDR2 FQNEAQ (reference sequence). The V end was cut by 2 bases, the J end by 1 base, with 11 bases between. DNA for the CDR3: TGTGCCAGCAGCTTATCTGGAACAGGGAACACTGAAGCTTTCTTT. Translated: CASSLSGTGNTEAFF.

The chain employs TRBV27 and TRBJ2-7; 12 bases line up with TRBD1. J gave up 9 bases and V 5 bases, and 11 bases lay outside the gene matches. This CDR3 comprises 15 residues. Per germline, CDR1 MNHEY and CDR2 SMNVEV (reference sequence). The CDR3 region is CASSPGGQGAPGQYF. The CDR3 nucleotides read TGTGCCAGCAGTCCAGGGGGACAGGGGGCGCCAGGGCAGTACTTC.

This clonotype was detected ten times or more. V and J are TRBV28 and TRBJ2-2, with TRBD1 identical over 8 bases. This CDR3 has 15 amino acids. V trimming: 6 bases; J trimming: 6 bases; junction bases outside the gene matches: 9. In germline, CDR1 is MDHEN, CDR2 SYDVKM. This CDR3 is CASRFWTGSAGELFF. DNA of the CDR3: TGTGCCAGCAGATTTTGGACAGGGTCGGCCGGGGAGCTGTTTTTT. The variable domain in full, with the rest retrieved from reference TRBV28 and TRBJ2-2, is DVKVTQSSRYLVKRTGEKVFLECVQDMDHENMFWYRQDPGLGLRLIYFSYDVKMKEKGDIPEGYSVSREKKERFSLILESASTNQTSMYLCASRFWTGSAGELFFGEGSRLTVL.

The chain joins TRBV6-1 to TRBJ1-5, with TRBD1 identical over 9 bases. The CDR3 contains 15 residues. CDR1 and CDR2 (germline): MNHNS, SASEGT. J was trimmed by 3 bases and V by 6 bases; bases with no gene match: 6. The CDR3 region has the DNA TGTGCCAGCAGCTACGGGACAGGGAACAATCAGCCCCAGCATTTT. Protein: CASSYGTGNNQPQHF.

This clonotype was seen repeatedly, ten times or more. The genes are TRBV20-1 and TRBJ2-5; maybe TRBD2 (6 bases). CDR3 size: 13 residues. V was shortened by 1 base and J by 2 bases, with 8 bases between the two germline ends. CDR1 and CDR2 from the germline V gene are DFQATT and SNEGSKA (reference sequence). The CDR3 DNA is TGCAGTGCTAGAGTGGGGGGTCAAGAGACCCAGTACTTC. This translates into CSARVGGQETQYF.

In its sample, this clonotype was seen many times. V usage is TRBV5-1 and J usage is TRBJ2-6, with TRBD1 matching over 11 bases. Germline CDR1 is SGHRS and CDR2 is YFSETQ. This CDR3 spans 16 amino acids. Trimming at V came to 10 bases and at J to 2 bases, leaving 8 bases not matched to a gene. CDR3 coding DNA: TGCGCCTGCCGACGGACAGGGGGCGCTGGGGCCAACGTCCTGACTTTC. Residues: CACRRTGGAGANVLTF.

This clonotype was picked up many times. V gene TRBV19 combines with J gene TRBJ2-7, with 7 bases aligning to TRBD1. V shed 7 bases, J shed 6 bases, and the junction held 6 bases outside the gene matches. Germline assignment: CDR1 LNHDA and CDR2 SQIVND (reference sequence). The CDR3 contains 12 residues. The CDR3 protein is CASKPSGGEQYF. CDR3 bases: TGTGCCAGTAAGCCTTCAGGGGGCGAGCAGTACTTC. Full variable domain (missing parts from reference TRBV19 and TRBJ2-7): DGGITQSPKYLFRKEGQNVTLSCEQNLNHDAMYWYRQDPGQGLRLIYYSQIVNDFQKGDIAEGYSVSREKKESFPLTVTSAQKNPTAFYLCASKPSGGEQYFGPGTRLTVT.

The V call is TRBV12-3 or TRBV12-4, the J call TRBJ1-1, with D maybe TRBD1 (6 bases). V gave up 6 bases and J gave up 1 base, with 18 bases separating them. This CDR3 is 16 amino acids long. Here the CDR3 reads CASRRSMDRRNTEAFF. The CDR3 coding sequence is TGTGCCAGCAGGCGATCCATGGACAGAAGGAACACTGAAGCTTTCTTT.

This clonotype was counted at least ten times. The chain has TRBV6-6 and TRBJ2-2, with a weak D call TRBD2 (6 bases). The CDR3 is 14 amino acids. Trimming took off 9 bases at V and 1 base at J, with 12 bases between the two ends. Germline assignment: CDR1 MNHNY and CDR2 SVGAGI (reference sequence). The CDR3 spells CASRDSWNTGELFF. The CDR3 region has the DNA TGTGCCAGTCGGGACTCGTGGAACACCGGGGAGCTGTTTTTT.

There are a few counts of this clonotype. The genes are TRBV7-8 and TRBJ2-4, with 8 bases fitting TRBD2. This CDR3 contains 16 residues. Trimming removed 5 bases from V and 0 bases from J; junction bases left unmatched: 6. In germline, CDR1 is SGHVS, CDR2 FQNEAQ. The CDR3 DNA reads TGTGCCAGCAGCCCCGGGGGGGTCGGAGCCAAAAACATTCAGTACTTC. Its protein product is CASSPGGVGAKNIQYF.

This clonotype was seen repeatedly, ten times or more. V is TRBV28 and J is TRBJ1-1, with no clear D. Trimming removed 2 bases from V and 11 bases from J, with 12 bases in between. The CDR3 is made up of 12 amino acids. CDR1 is MDHEN, CDR2 SYDVKM, per germline. The DNA of the CDR3 is TGTGCCAGCAGTTTAGTTCGGAGTGGGGCTTTCTTT. Protein: CASSLVRSGAFF.

In regard to this clonotype: An end of the junction does not agree with germline; a read error may underlie this. This chain connects TRBV18 to TRBJ1-1; 12 bases match TRBD1. Germline lookup yields CDR1 KGHSH and CDR2 LQKENI. The CDR3 contains 18 residues. CDR3 in amino acids: CASSPQHGTGGVSTEALF. The CDR3, as DNA: TGTGCCAGCTCACCACAACACGGGACAGGGGGCGTGAGCACTGAAGCTCTCTTT. The full variable domain, its missing parts supplied by reference TRBV18 and TRBJ1-1, is NAGVMQNPRHLVRRRGQEARLRCSPMKGHSHVYWYRQLPEEGLKFMVYLQKENIIDESGMPKERFSAEFPKEGPSILRIQQVVRGDSAAYFCASSPQHGTGGVSTEALFGQGTRLTVV.

The table lists this clonotype with a count of one. A much larger clone differs by one base, so this may be a read error. The chain employs TRBV7-2 and TRBJ1-4, with TRBD1 matching 7 bases. V gave up 2 bases and J gave up 8 bases; unmatched junction bases: 5. CDR1 is SGHTA, CDR2 FQGNSA, per germline. The CDR3 covers 14 residues. CDR3 sequence: CASSLRQGWEKLFF. The CDR3 nucleotides are TGTGCCAGCAGCTTACGACAGGGATGGGAAAAACTGTTTTTT.

V gene TRBV6-1 combines with J gene TRBJ1-4; D unresolved. The CDR3 runs 11 residues. CDR1 and CDR2 from the germline V gene are MNHNS and SASEGT. V shed 6 bases and J shed 5 bases, with 4 bases lying between them. This CDR3 is CASRGNEKLFF. CDR3 in DNA: TGTGCCAGCAGGGGCAATGAAAAACTGTTTTTT.

This clonotype was observed many times. The J gene is TRBJ2-1, the V gene TRBV7-2; D not certain. Trimming pared 2 bases from V and 1 base from J, leaving 12 bases between. Germline V CDR1 and CDR2: SGHTA, FQGNSA. The CDR3 covers 16 residues. CDR3 residues: CASSLSSALSYNEQFF. CDR3 nucleotides: TGTGCCAGCAGCTTATCCTCAGCGCTATCCTACAATGAGCAGTTCTTC.

About this clonotype: A clone one base away is much larger, so this may be a read error. The J gene is TRBJ2-7, the V gene TRBV28; TRBD2 matches 7 bases. V shed 8 bases, J shed 3 bases, and the junction held 10 bases outside the gene matches. This CDR3 has 14 amino acids. Germline CDR1 MDHEN, CDR2 SYDVKM. The CDR3 reads CASGGVSLFYEQYF. CDR3 nucleotide sequence: TGTGCCAGCGGGGGGGTTTCACTTTTCTACGAGCAGTACTTC.